This TCR beta chain was sequenced during a study of T-cell reconstitution after alpha-beta-depleted transplantation in children. Germline V gene lookup returns CDR1 PRHDT and CDR2 FYEKMQ (reference sequence). With V trimmed by 6 bases and J by 0 bases, 12 bases remained unmatched. This CDR3 spans 17 amino acids. In this sample, this clonotype turned up a few times. Preparation of the TCRbeta library was carried out with unique molecular identifiers. MiXCR, applied by TCRdb to the PCR reads, yields one record per CDR3 protein. The table includes over 200,000 distinct CDR3 sequences, approximately 9.5% detected once.

The input for sequencing was PBMCs from the stem cell graft donor, taken from the stem cell graft. The chain employs TRBV13 and TRBJ2-7, with TRBD1 matching 9 bases. This clonotype was obtained from a human donor who donated a stem cell graft to a child with acute lymphoblastic leukemia. The CDR3 region is CASRGTGSSKFSYEQYF. The CDR3 DNA is TGTGCCAGCAGGGGGACAGGGTCTTCCAAGTTCTCCTACGAGCAGTACTTC.